This T cell receptor beta chain was found in a study of T cells in Graves' hyperthyroidism and ophthalmopathy. RNA transcripts served as the template for amplifying TCR beta CDR3 regions. Carried out on the TCR CDR3, a first-round RT-PCR used the HTBI primer set. TCRdb itself ran the multiplex PCR reads through MiXCR, one entry per CDR3 protein. The repertoire has about 380,000 distinct CDR3 sequences, less than 20% of them found once; the top ten carry 35% to 45%. The V end was cut by 0 bases, the J end by 4 bases, with 15 bases between. The CDR3 is 16 residues long. Germline lookup yields CDR1 LGHDT and CDR2 YNNKEL (reference sequence).

The source material was blood. This chain joins TRBV3-1 and TRBJ1-2; the D is unclear. The sequence was obtained from a man aged 18 to 29 with Graves' ophthalmopathy. CDR3 bases: TGTGCCAGCAGCCAAGAAGTGCAGGTACAGTCCTATGGCTACACCTTC. This translates into CASSQEVQVQSYGYTF.